This TCR beta chain was identified in a study of blood T cell repertoires in COVID-19 (dated by TCRdb to 2018 to 2020). As for the study more broadly: Samples covering the acute and convalescent phases of COVID-19 were provided by collaborators in the United States, Italy and Spain. The prospective study material was composed of cDNA or gDNA derived from T cells, B-cell-depleted T cells, or PBMCs. Subjects who had been exposed to COVID-19, were actively infected with it, or had recovered from it provided the deeply sampled blood TCRbeta repertoires that made up the dataset. The repertoires were released in a freely available public database meant as a resource for research on the immune response to SARS-CoV-2. The samples were drawn from two sources: the first 160 participants of the ongoing ImmuneRACE study, and fewer than 1,500 subjects contributed by 6 global collaborators. Sample metadata almost always included a de-identified subject ID, COVID-19 status, age in years and sex. Where HLA class I and class II types were available, the types were taken from metadata supplied by the sample provider, not from assay-based typing.

Overall results and qualifications from the work: The quantity of clinical and demographic metadata differed by source and by participant and was supplied without curation.

As regards this clone: Its antigen target is currently unknown. The record has no base qualities; no much larger clone is one base away.

TCRbeta CDR3 regions were amplified from genomic DNA using the immunoSEQ Assay, a bias-controlled multiplex PCR. From the authors' description of their analysis: Nucleated cell counts per sample were estimated from amplification of reference gene primers within the assay. To quantify the absolute abundance of each unique TCRbeta CDR3 rearrangement, sequence reads were collapsed and filtered. For each sample, productive Simpson clonality was calculated as the square root of Simpson's diversity index across productive rearrangements. TCRdb's version of the immuneACCESS table is confined to in-frame rearrangements and falls short of the full clone set. An unresolved V gene accounts for under half of the shortfall where checked; the remainder is of unknown origin. V and J calls and clone size are as listed in that table; D and trimming were resolved from the DNA. Present in this sample are over 200,000 clones, 65% to 85% of which were seen just once. The ten largest clones capture roughly 1.2% of the sample.

In Seattle, one collaborating source enrolled patients while the infection was active and tracked those patients longitudinally over the course of disease. Collaborating institutions collected whole blood in K2EDTA tubes following their own protocols. Collaborator samples were shipped for TCRbeta analysis as frozen whole blood, isolated PBMCs, or DNA extracted from either sample type. Trimming removed 1 base from V and 8 bases from J, leaving 9 bases between the germline ends. The CDR3 contains 12 residues, cysteine and phenylalanine counted. The only DNA kept is the CDR3, 36 bases in frame from the first base. The germline V gene (reference sequence) gives CDR1 as SGHKS and CDR2 as YYEKEE.

The chain is encoded by TRBV5-5 joined to TRBJ1-1; there is no confident call for the D gene. The clonotype originates from a woman between 25 and 40 years old with COVID-19, enrolled during active disease. Sequencing input: peripheral blood. The nucleotide sequence is TGTGCCAGCAGCTTGTTCGGAGACGAAGCTTTCTTT. Its protein product is CASSLFGDEAFF.